This T cell receptor (beta chain) comes out of a study of blood T cell repertoires in COVID-19. This clone was picked up a small number of times. Sequencing used immunoSEQ multiplex PCR; TCRdb keeps in-frame clones, though not all of them. Among tens of thousands of clones listed, roughly 86% were seen once. This sequence originates from a human donor in a cohort sampled during active COVID-19. The sample consisted of peripheral blood.

As DNA, the CDR3 is TGCGCCAGCAGCTTGGATGGACACTTGGAATCACCCCTCCACTTT. Its translation: CASSLDGHLESPLHF. This sequence joins TRBV5-1 and TRBJ1-6; the D gene is possibly TRBD1 (5 bases). Germline CDR1 reads SGHRS; CDR2 reads YFSETQ. The V and J ends lost 0 bases and 10 bases respectively, with 14 bases between them. The CDR3 loop spans 15 amino acids.